This passage covers 22 T cell receptor beta chains from one sample sequenced in a study of regulatory T cells in long-lasting Graves disease. Sample time point: newly diagnosed GD, antithyroid drugs for less than 3 months. With RNA extracted from PBMCs as input, the TCR library was made. Both iRepertoire HTBI primers and Arm-PCR of CDR3 regions were used to build the TCR beta libraries. TCRdb reprocessed the multiplex PCR reads via MiXCR and lists one record per CDR3 protein. In the table there are under 400,000 distinct CDR3 sequences, 16% of which are singletons. The sample also formed part of further work on T cells in Graves' hyperthyroidism and ophthalmopathy.

Sequences were derived from peripheral blood mononuclear cells (PBMCs), sampled at new diagnosis, from a patient treated with antithyroid drugs. The receptors were gathered from a man aged 40-49 years with Graves disease.

There are many counts of this clonotype. As DNA, the CDR3 is TGTGCCACCTTGTCAGGGGGGAATCAGCCCCAGCATTTT. This codes for CATLSGGNQPQHF. The chain joins TRBV28 to TRBJ1-5, with TRBD1 matching over 7 bases. Germline trimming cut 10 bases from V and 4 bases from J; bases unmatched to any gene: 7. CDR3 length: 13 residues. CDR1 is MDHEN and CDR2 is SYDVKM in the germline V gene.

DNA for the CDR3: TGCAGCGTTGGGGGGGGGCAGGGGGCATGGGAGACCCAGTACTTC. This sequence encodes CSVGGGQGAWETQYF. The gene calls are TRBV29-1 and TRBJ2-5; the D gene is possibly TRBD1 (8 bases). V gave up 4 bases and J gave up 5 bases, with 20 bases separating them. CDR1 is SQVTM and CDR2 is ANQGSEA in the germline V gene. This CDR3 spans 15 amino acids.

The sample holds many counts of this clonotype. The chain combines TRBV28 with TRBJ1-5, with 9 bases lining up with TRBD1. V shed 1 base and J 7 bases; nucleotides not matched to a gene: 11. Germline loops: CDR1 MDHEN, CDR2 SYDVKM. The CDR3 contains 17 residues. The CDR3 reads CASSLSPGQGASQPQHF. CDR3 nucleotide sequence: TGTGCCAGCAGTTTATCCCCGGGACAGGGTGCGAGCCAGCCCCAGCATTTT.

This clonotype was counted many times. The chain links TRBV18 to TRBJ2-7, with D possibly being TRBD2 (7 bases). There are 14 residues in the CDR3. CDR1 is KGHSH and CDR2 is LQKENI in the germline V gene. V lost 3 bases to trimming and J lost 7 bases, with 16 bases between them. The CDR3 spells CASSPIGGAREQYF. CDR3 bases: TGTGCCAGCTCACCGATTGGGGGGGCTCGGGAGCAGTACTTC.

This clonotype has ten or more counts. The chain links TRBV5-1 to TRBJ2-7, with TRBD1 identical over 7 bases. J lost 2 bases, V lost 3 bases, and 2 bases had no gene match. The CDR3 consists of 13 residues. CDR1 is SGHRS and CDR2 is YFSETQ in the germline V gene. CDR3 residues: CASSSGQTYEQYF. CDR3 nucleotide sequence: TGCGCCAGCAGCTCGGGACAGACCTACGAGCAGTACTTC.

J is TRBJ2-3 and V is TRBV5-1; 10 bases fit TRBD1. V trimming: 3 bases; J trimming: 5 bases; junction bases outside the gene matches: 9. The V gene's germline CDR1 is SGHRS and CDR2 YFSETQ. CDR3 length: 16 residues. The CDR3 sequence: CASSWIRTGGGDTQYF. CDR3 bases: TGCGCCAGCAGCTGGATCCGGACAGGGGGGGGAGATACGCAGTATTTT.

Ten or more counts support this clonotype. This chain connects TRBV7-7 to TRBJ2-1; 9 nucleotides line up with TRBD2. This CDR3 is built from 16 residues. Germline V gene sequence: CDR1 SSHAT, CDR2 FNYEAQ (reference sequence). Trimming cost V 5 bases and J 8 bases; bases outside gene matches: 13. Here the CDR3 reads CASSPLERGVWDEQFF. In DNA, the CDR3 is TGTGCCAGCAGCCCTCTTGAGCGGGGGGTCTGGGATGAGCAGTTCTTC.

This clonotype has a count of ten or more. V is TRBV29-1 and J is TRBJ1-1, with D possibly TRBD1 on 5 matching bases. The CDR3 length is 13 residues. With 6 bases removed from V and 0 bases from J, the gap between germline ends came to 11 bases. Germline V gives CDR1 SQVTM, CDR2 ANQGSEA. CDR3 amino acids: CSVKQDMNTEAFF. CDR3 nucleotide sequence: TGCAGCGTGAAACAGGACATGAACACTGAAGCTTTCTTT.

This clonotype was seen just once. It may be a read error: a sequence one base away is much more abundant. The chain has TRBV20-1 and TRBJ2-3; D tentatively fits TRBD1 or TRBD2 (6 bases each). The CDR3 totals 13 residues. In germline, CDR1 is DFQATT, CDR2 SNEGSKA (reference sequence). V dropped 7 bases and J dropped 2 bases, with 13 bases sitting between them. As DNA, the CDR3 is TGCAGTGTGATGGGGGGCATCACAGATACGCAGTATTTT. Residues: CSVMGGITDTQYF.

This clonotype was seen ten or more times. V and J are TRBV29-1 and TRBJ2-3; D is perhaps TRBD1 (6 bases). The CDR3 runs 15 residues. Between the trimmed V and J ends, which lost 7 bases and 0 bases, there was a span of 17 bases. Germline V gene lookup returns CDR1 SQVTM and CDR2 ANQGSEA. CDR3 nucleotide sequence: TGCAGCGCTACCGTAGGGGACACGAGCACAGATACGCAGTATTTT. Protein product: CSATVGDTSTDTQYF.

This clonotype was observed a few times. This chain uses TRBV5-6 with TRBJ1-1; D perhaps matches TRBD1 (5 bases). Trimming took off 3 bases at V and 7 bases at J, with 19 bases between the two ends. In germline, CDR1 is SGHDT, CDR2 YYEEEE. The CDR3 loop spans 15 amino acids. The CDR3 coding sequence is TGTGCCAGCAGCTGGGGGGACCCGAACCTCATTGAAGCTTTCTTT. Its protein product is CASSWGDPNLIEAFF.

This clonotype was detected many times. This sequence joins TRBV5-1 and TRBJ1-6; TRBD1 matches at 8 bases. Germline CDR1 reads SGHRS; CDR2 reads YFSETQ. Unmatched junction bases numbered 7, after V lost 0 bases and J lost 14 bases. CDR3 length: 14 residues. CDR3: CASSLDRTGRSLHF. CDR3 bases: TGCGCCAGCAGCTTGGACAGGACAGGGCGATCCCTCCACTTT.

Ten or more counts support this clonotype. V and J are TRBV4-2 and TRBJ2-2, with 7 bases matching TRBD1. V shed 1 base, J shed 0 bases, and the junction held 5 bases outside the gene matches. The CDR3 length is 17 residues. Germline V CDR1 and CDR2: LGHNA, YNFKEQ. The CDR3: CASSQVQGTANTGELFF. DNA for the CDR3: TGTGCCAGCAGCCAAGTTCAGGGGACAGCGAACACCGGGGAGCTGTTTTTT.

Concerning this clonotype: No conserved phenylalanine or tryptophan ends this CDR3, so it is likely a read error. CDR3 sequence reads: CASSDQGTLAKNIQYL. The DNA for the CDR3 is TGTGCCAGCAGTGATCAGGGGACGTTAGCCAAAAACATTCAGTACCTC. The J gene is TRBJ2-4, the V gene TRBV2, with a tentative D call TRBD1 (6 bases). The V gene lost 3 bases and the J gene lost 0 bases, with 12 bases spanning the gap. The CDR3 is made up of 16 amino acids. Germline values: CDR1 SNHLY, CDR2 FYNNEI.

There are a few counts of this clonotype. This chain joins TRBV30 and TRBJ1-2; no clear D. CDR1 GTSNPN and CDR2 SVGIG come from the germline V gene (reference sequence). Between the trimmed V and J ends, which lost 3 bases and 1 base, there was a span of 18 bases. The CDR3 loop spans 16 amino acids. CDR3 protein: CAWRRRRLLRNYGYTF. CDR3 coding DNA: TGTGCCTGGAGAAGACGGCGCCTGCTCCGTAACTATGGCTACACCTTC.

This clonotype was counted a few times. The chain links TRBV20-1 to TRBJ2-3; TRBD2 matches 10 bases. The CDR3 length is 15 residues. Trimming at V came to 3 bases and at J to 4 bases, leaving 7 bases not matched to a gene. Germline V CDR1 and CDR2: DFQATT, SNEGSKA (reference sequence). CDR3 coding DNA: TGCAGTGCTAGCGGAGCGGGGGGGCGGGCAGATACGCAGTATTTT. It translates to CSASGAGGRADTQYF.

In its sample, this clonotype was seen a few times. V is TRBV6-1 and J is TRBJ1-2; D gene unclear. Per the germline V gene, CDR1 is MNHNS and CDR2 is SASEGT. The CDR3 is 14 residues long. The germline V and J ends were trimmed by 6 bases and 8 bases, with 19 bases remaining between them. The CDR3 coding sequence is TGTGCCAGCAGGCTCTTCGGGTCCTACGTGGGCTACACCTTC. It yields the protein CASRLFGSYVGYTF.

This clonotype showed up many times. This sequence joins TRBV11-2 and TRBJ2-1; D not certain. There are 15 residues in the CDR3. Germline CDR1 is SGHAT and CDR2 is FQNNGV. V gave up 0 bases and J gave up 3 bases, with 9 bases separating them. CDR3 nucleotide sequence: TGTGCCAGCAGCTTAGATCGCGGTATCTACAATGAGCAGTTCTTC. Translated: CASSLDRGIYNEQFF. The variable domain in full, completed from reference TRBV11-2 and TRBJ2-1, reads EAGVAQSPRYKIIEKRQSVAFWCNPISGHATLYWYQQILGQGPKLLIQFQNNGVVDDSQLPKDRFSAERLKGVDSTLKIQPAKLEDSAVYLCASSLDRGIYNEQFFGPGTRLTVL.

This clonotype was detected many times. This sequence joins TRBV24-1 and TRBJ2-1; 8 positions agree with TRBD1. This CDR3 is 17 amino acids long. The V gene end was trimmed by 5 bases and the J gene end by 0 bases; junction bases not matched to a gene: 8. The V gene's germline CDR1 is KGHDR and CDR2 SFDVKD. CDR3 loop: CATSGSTGTGSYNEQFF. CDR3 bases: TGTGCCACCAGTGGGTCCACCGGGACAGGCTCCTACAATGAGCAGTTCTTC.

The chain has TRBV19 and TRBJ1-1, with 7 nucleotides matching TRBD1. Trimming took 7 bases from V and 4 from J; bases not matched to a gene: 3. The CDR3 is 12 amino acids. Germline assignment: CDR1 LNHDA and CDR2 SQIVND (reference sequence). Here the CDR3 reads CASNRGGTEAFF. As DNA, the CDR3 is TGTGCCAGTAACAGGGGAGGCACTGAAGCTTTCTTT.

This sequence joins TRBV12-3 or TRBV12-4 and TRBJ1-2, with D unresolved. Trimming removed 1 base from V and 1 base from J, with 7 bases in between. This CDR3 comprises 14 residues. The CDR3 spells CASSLGGFNYGYTF. The CDR3 DNA follows: TGTGCCAGCAGTTTAGGAGGGTTTAACTATGGCTACACCTTC.

This clonotype was observed at least ten times. The chain uses TRBV6-5 and TRBJ2-7, with 7 bases lining up with TRBD1. The CDR3 length is 18 residues. The V segment lost 4 bases and the J segment 6 bases; nucleotides outside the gene matches: 21. Germline-derived CDR1 and CDR2 are MNHEY and SVGAGI. This CDR3 reads CASSSKRTGFFRVAEQYF. CDR3 in DNA: TGTGCCAGCAGTTCAAAACGGACAGGATTCTTCAGGGTCGCCGAGCAGTACTTC.